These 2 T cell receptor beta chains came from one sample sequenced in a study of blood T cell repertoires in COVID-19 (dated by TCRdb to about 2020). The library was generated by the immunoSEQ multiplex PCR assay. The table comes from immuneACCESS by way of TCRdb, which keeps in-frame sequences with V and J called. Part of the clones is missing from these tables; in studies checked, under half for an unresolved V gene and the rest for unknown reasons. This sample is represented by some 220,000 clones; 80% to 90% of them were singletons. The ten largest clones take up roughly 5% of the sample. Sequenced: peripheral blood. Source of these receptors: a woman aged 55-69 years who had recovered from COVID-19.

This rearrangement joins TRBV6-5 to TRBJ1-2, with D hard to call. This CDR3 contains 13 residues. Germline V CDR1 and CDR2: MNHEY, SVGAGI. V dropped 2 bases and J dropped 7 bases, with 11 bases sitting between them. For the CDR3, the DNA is TGTGCCAGCAGTTACGCCCAAGAGAGTGGCTACACCTTC. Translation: CASSYAQESGYTF.

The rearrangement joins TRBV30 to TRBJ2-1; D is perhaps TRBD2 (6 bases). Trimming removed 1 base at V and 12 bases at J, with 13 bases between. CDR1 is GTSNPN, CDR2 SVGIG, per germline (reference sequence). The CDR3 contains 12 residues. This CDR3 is CAWSAIVEGQFF. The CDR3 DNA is TGTGCCTGGAGTGCTATAGTGGAGGGGCAGTTCTTC.